The source of this T cell receptor beta chain is a study of blood T cells in healthy people across ages. Individuals who donated were healthy Caucasians from Russia aged roughly 6 to 90. This clonotype occurred a few times. V shed 1 base and J shed 8 bases, with 9 bases lying between them. This CDR3 contains 13 residues. Germline V gene data show CDR1 as SGHTA and CDR2 as FQGNSA. It was with a sample-barcoded 5' primer and a J-beta primer mix that a second PCR of about 6 to 12 cycles was run. TCRdb re-called the 5' RACE reads with MiXCR, one entry per CDR3 protein. The sample has 1 million to 1.2 million distinct CDR3 sequences, roughly two fifths seen once.

The sequence was collected from a man between 18 and 35 years old in good health. The V call is TRBV7-2, the J call TRBJ2-1; D ambiguous. Sequenced material: blood. The CDR3 DNA follows: TGTGCCAGCAGCTTAGGCCAATGGGATGAGCAGTTCTTC. It encodes CASSLGQWDEQFF. Using reference TRBV7-2 and TRBJ2-1 for the parts outside the CDR3, the full variable domain is GAGVSQSPSNKVTEKGKDVELRCDPISGHTALYWYRQSLGQGLEFLIYFQGNSAPDKSGLPSDRFSAERTGGSVSTLTIQRTQQEDSAVYLCASSLGQWDEQFFGPGTRLTVL.